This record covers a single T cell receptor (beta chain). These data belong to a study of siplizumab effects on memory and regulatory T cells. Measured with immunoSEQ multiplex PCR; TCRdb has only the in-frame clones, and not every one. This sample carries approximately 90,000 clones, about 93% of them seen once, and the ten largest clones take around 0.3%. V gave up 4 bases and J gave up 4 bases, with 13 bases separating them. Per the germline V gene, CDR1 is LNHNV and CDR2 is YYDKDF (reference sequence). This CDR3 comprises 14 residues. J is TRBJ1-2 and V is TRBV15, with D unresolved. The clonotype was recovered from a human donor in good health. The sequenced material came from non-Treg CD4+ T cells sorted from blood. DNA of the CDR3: TGTGCCACCAGCAAATCGGACGCAGTCTATGGCTACACCTTC. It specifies CATSKSDAVYGYTF.